Below, 18 T cell receptor beta chains from the same sample are listed, as sequenced in a study of radiotherapy plus CTLA-4 blockade in lung cancer (dated by TCRdb to 2016 to 2019). Library preparation employed the immunoSEQ multiplex PCR assay. In its TCRdb copy, this immuneACCESS table keeps in-frame sequences only and misses some clones. Where compared with another copy, unresolved V genes explain less than half of these, and the others have no known cause. Recorded for this sample are tens of thousands of clones; roughly 71% of them occurred a single time. The ten largest clones take up around 4% of the sample. The sequenced sample was peripheral blood, obtained from a patient treated with radiotherapy plus ipilimumab. These receptors originate from a human donor with non-small cell lung cancer who had stable disease on radiotherapy plus ipilimumab.

This chain links TRBV2 with TRBJ2-2; 8 positions agree with TRBD1. Trimming took 9 bases from V and 3 from J; bases not matched to a gene: 12. The CDR3 has 16 amino acids. Per the germline V gene, CDR1 is SNHLY and CDR2 is FYNNEI. The CDR3 DNA reads TGTGCCAGTTCGCACGCAGGGGGCCTGTACACCGGGGAGCTGTTTTTT. Translated: CASSHAGGLYTGELFF.

This chain joins TRBV10-1 and TRBJ1-4; D remains ambiguous. CDR1 and CDR2 (germline): WNHNN, SYGVQD (reference sequence). Trimming removed 5 bases from V and 7 bases from J, with 8 bases in between. The CDR3 consists of 12 residues. CDR3 DNA: TGCGCCAGCAGTCCGGACGGTGAAAAACTGTTTTTT. Its translation: CASSPDGEKLFF.

The J gene is TRBJ1-4, the V gene TRBV7-9, with a tentative D call TRBD1 (5 bases). CDR3 length: 14 amino acids. CDR1 is SEHNR and CDR2 is FQNEAQ in the germline V gene (reference sequence). With 3 bases removed from V and 8 bases from J, the gap between germline ends came to 13 bases. CDR3 bases: TGTGCCAGCAGCTTTACAGGCGCAGGGGAAAAACTGTTTTTT. Translating it yields CASSFTGAGEKLFF.

The chain carries TRBV5-1 and TRBJ2-2, with 8 bases fitting TRBD2. The junction had 1 base not matched to a gene; V was cut back by 5 bases and J by 1 base. Germline V gives CDR1 SGHRS, CDR2 YFSETQ. This CDR3 is 14 amino acids long. CDR3: CASRLAVNTGELFF. The CDR3 nucleotides read TGCGCCAGCAGACTAGCGGTGAACACCGGGGAGCTGTTTTTT.

The chain links TRBV5-4 to TRBJ2-3; D is undetermined. V was clipped by 0 bases and J by 0 bases, with 8 bases between them. Germline values: CDR1 SGHNT, CDR2 YYREEE (reference sequence). This CDR3 spans 15 amino acids. The CDR3 protein is CASSLDAVSTDTQYF. CDR3 coding DNA: TGTGCCAGCAGCTTGGACGCGGTCAGCACAGATACGCAGTATTTT. Together with reference TRBV5-4 and TRBJ2-3, the CDR3 gives the full variable domain: ETGVTQSPTHLIKTRGQQVTLRCSSQSGHNTVSWYQQALGQGPQFIFQYYREEENGRGNFPPRFSGLQFPNYSSELNVNALELDDSALYLCASSLDAVSTDTQYFGPGTRLTVL.

The V call is TRBV7-9, the J call TRBJ2-1; D remains unclear. This CDR3 contains 17 residues. Germline V gene data show CDR1 as SEHNR and CDR2 as FQNEAQ (reference sequence). V was trimmed by 1 base and J by 2 bases, leaving 15 bases between them. In nucleotides, the CDR3 is TGTGCCAGCAGCTTAGTAAAGGGCCGGGCGGCCTACAATGAGCAGTTCTTC. It specifies CASSLVKGRAAYNEQFF.

The DNA of the CDR3 is TGTGCTAGCCGAAAAAGCCCCCCAGGGCCCCGTGGCACTGAAGCTTTCTTT. Its protein is CASRKSPPGPRGTEAFF. The J gene is TRBJ1-1, the V gene TRBV12-5; possible D gene TRBD1, 5 bases. The V end was cut by 9 bases, the J end by 4 bases, with 27 bases between. The length of the CDR3 is 17 residues. CDR1 and CDR2 (germline): LGHNT, FRNRAP. Based on the CDR3 plus reference TRBV12-5 and TRBJ1-1, the full variable domain is DARVTQTPRHKVTEMGQEVTMRCQPILGHNTVFWYRQTMMQGLELLAYFRNRAPLDDSGMPKDRFSAEMPDATLATLKIQPSEPRDSAVYFCASRKSPPGPRGTEAFFGQGTRLTVV.

CDR3: CASSLLRGRGTGELFF. Here the CDR3 DNA reads TGTGCCAGCAGCTTATTAAGGGGGCGCGGCACCGGGGAGCTGTTTTTT. This chain connects TRBV7-8 to TRBJ2-2, with TRBD1 matching over 7 bases. CDR1 and CDR2 from the germline V gene are SGHVS and FQNEAQ. Trimming removed 2 bases from V and 4 bases from J; junction bases left unmatched: 7. The CDR3 covers 16 residues. Supplemented by reference TRBV7-8 and TRBJ2-2, the full variable domain reads GAGVSQSPRYKVAKRGQDVALRCDPISGHVSLFWYQQALGQGPEFLTYFQNEAQLDKSGLPSDRFFAERPEGSVSTLKIQRTQQEDSAVYLCASSLLRGRGTGELFFGEGSRLTVL.

This clone occurred a few times. The V call is TRBV29-1, the J call TRBJ1-1; D perhaps matches TRBD1 (6 bases). The germline V gene has CDR1 SQVTM and CDR2 ANQGSEA. The ends were cut back, 2 bases at V and 2 bases at J, with 18 bases in the middle. The CDR3 is 16 residues long. In DNA form, the CDR3 reads TGCAGCGTTGAAAGGGCCGGACAGAGCCCAAACACTGAAGCTTTCTTT. Translated: CSVERAGQSPNTEAFF.

The V gene is TRBV4-1, the J gene TRBJ2-1; D is undetermined. CDR3 length: 15 residues. Germline V gene data show CDR1 as MGHRA and CDR2 as YSYEKL. V was shortened by 0 bases and J by 5 bases, with 11 bases between the two germline ends. Here the CDR3 DNA reads TGCGCCAGCAGCCAAGAAGGGAACCGCGACAATGAGCAGTTCTTC. Translated: CASSQEGNRDNEQFF.

The chain has TRBV29-1 and TRBJ2-5, with TRBD1 identical over 11 bases. The CDR3 extends over 14 amino acids. The germline CDR1 and CDR2 sequences are SQVTM and ANQGSEA. J lost 5 bases, V lost 8 bases, and 10 bases had no gene match. In DNA, the CDR3 is TGCAGCTGCCGGGACAGGGGGAATCTGGAGACCCAGTACTTC. It codes for CSCRDRGNLETQYF. Looking up the rest from reference TRBV29-1 and TRBJ2-5 gives the full variable domain: SAVISQKPSRDICQRGTSLTIQCQVDSQVTMMFWYRQQPGQSLTLIATANQGSEATYESGFVIDKFPISRPNLTFSTLTVSNMSPEDSSIYLCSCRDRGNLETQYFGPGTRLLVL.

Details on this clone: One end of the junction fails to match germline, which may point to a read error. This chain links TRBV9 with TRBJ2-1; 7 nucleotides line up with TRBD2. This CDR3 has 15 residues. Germline CDR1 is SGDLS and CDR2 is YYNGEE. CDR3 sequence: CASSVLADYYNGQFF. In DNA, the CDR3 is TGTGCCAGCAGCGTACTAGCGGATTACTACAATGGGCAGTTCTTC.

Notes on this clone: The same CDR3 can be traced to other DNA sequences in this sample. The gene calls are TRBV4-2 and TRBJ2-1; TRBD2 might be the D (7 bases). The CDR3 has 17 amino acids. Per germline, CDR1 LGHNA and CDR2 YNFKEQ. Trimming removed 1 base at V and 0 bases at J, with 13 bases between. The CDR3 region has the DNA TGTGCCAGCAGCCAAGGGGTGGGGGGGGCCTCCTACAATGAGCAGTTCTTC. Translated: CASSQGVGGASYNEQFF.

V and J are TRBV6-5 and TRBJ1-1; D gene ambiguous. V was pared by 7 bases and J by 11 bases, with 17 bases between. This CDR3 spans 12 amino acids. CDR1 is MNHEY, CDR2 SVGAGI, per germline. The CDR3 DNA is TGTGCCAGCACCCCCGCGGCGGGAAGGGCTTTCTTT. Amino acid sequence: CASTPAAGRAFF.

The V call is TRBV19, the J call TRBJ1-2; D is ambiguous. V was shortened by 5 bases and J by 5 bases, with 6 bases between the two germline ends. Germline CDR1 and CDR2: LNHDA and SQIVND (reference sequence). The CDR3 is 11 residues long. For the CDR3, the DNA is TGTGCCAGTAGTCCCCAGTATGGCTACACCTTC. This translates into CASSPQYGYTF.

This clone showed up just a few times. The chain links TRBV5-1 to TRBJ1-1, with D hard to call. Deletions cut 4 bases from V and 1 base from J, with 14 bases between. Germline values: CDR1 SGHRS, CDR2 YFSETQ. CDR3 length equals 15 residues. The CDR3 sequence is CASSPGRFGNTEAFF. The CDR3 bases are TGCGCCAGCAGCCCCGGAAGGTTTGGGAACACTGAAGCTTTCTTT.

The V and J genes are TRBV5-1 and TRBJ2-3, with D maybe TRBD2 (6 bases). CDR3 length equals 14 residues. CDR1 is SGHRS, CDR2 YFSETQ, per germline. Deletions cut 3 bases from V and 3 bases from J, with 11 bases between. In nucleotides, the CDR3 is TGCGCCAGCAGCTCGGCGGGATTAACAGATACGCAGTATTTT. It is translated as CASSSAGLTDTQYF.

The chain uses TRBV15 and TRBJ2-1, with D possibly being TRBD2 (5 bases). Germline CDR1 LNHNV, CDR2 YYDKDF (reference sequence). This CDR3 has 17 amino acids. Trimming removed 1 base at V and 0 bases at J, with 13 bases between. CDR3 bases: TGTGCCACCAGCAGAGGCGGAAGCGGCTACTCCTACAATGAGCAGTTCTTC. It specifies CATSRGGSGYSYNEQFF. The whole variable domain, filled in from reference TRBV15 and TRBJ2-1, reads DAMVIQNPRYQVTQFGKPVTLSCSQTLNHNVMYWYQQKSSQAPKLLFHYYDKDFNNEADTPDNFQSRRPNTSFCFLDIRSPGLGDTAMYLCATSRGGSGYSYNEQFFGPGTRLTVL.